The rows below give T cell receptor beta chains drawn from one sample of a study of T cells in Graves' hyperthyroidism and ophthalmopathy. Via MiXCR, TCRdb re-called the multiplex PCR reads, giving one row per CDR3 protein. The sample lists hundreds of thousands of distinct CDR3 sequences, just under 20% occurring once. What was sequenced was blood. These receptors were taken from a man aged 35-49 years with Graves' ophthalmopathy. CDR3s include the opening cysteine and the closing phenylalanine or tryptophan. The order of the fields is CDR3 protein, CDR3 DNA, clone size, V gene, J gene, D gene. D genes are given only for firm matches. Not all rows give a size; the values are once, few, many and, for expanded clones, a class.

CDR3: CASQYQETQYF
DNA: TGTGCCAGCCAGTACCAAGAGACCCAGTACTTC
size: NA
V: TRBV18
J: TRBJ2-5
D: NA

CDR3: CASSPRGGGSPLHF
DNA: TGTGCCAGCAGTCCCCGTGGGGGAGGATCACCCCTCCACTTT
size: NA
V: TRBV6-2/TRBV6-3
J: TRBJ1-6
D: NA

CDR3: CSVEVDSLYGYTF
DNA: TGCAGCGTTGAAGTAGACAGTCTCTATGGCTACACCTTC
size: few
V: TRBV29-1
J: TRBJ1-2
D: NA

CDR3: CASSLDRDSYAYEQYF
DNA: TGTGCCAGCAGCTTAGATAGGGACAGTTATGCCTACGAGCAGTACTTC
size: many
V: TRBV7-8
J: TRBJ2-7
D: TRBD1

CDR3: CASSQRVGEQFF
DNA: TGTGCCAGCAGCCAAAGGGTAGGAGAGCAGTTCTTC
size: many
V: TRBV3-1
J: TRBJ2-1
D: NA

CDR3: CSASFEGRTDTQYF
DNA: TGCAGTGCCAGCTTCGAGGGCCGCACAGATACGCAGTATTTT
size: many
V: TRBV20-1
J: TRBJ2-3
D: NA

CDR3: CASRLPPLGLAGGSSYNEQLF
DNA: TGTGCCAGCAGGTTGCCCCCCCTGGGACTAGCGGGAGGATCCTCCTACAATGAGCAGCTCTTC
size: NA
V: TRBV28
J: TRBJ2-1
D: TRBD2

CDR3: CASRERRSYNEQFF
DNA: TGTGCCAGTAGGGAGCGGCGCTCCTACAATGAGCAGTTCTTC
size: NA
V: TRBV19
J: TRBJ2-1
D: NA

CDR3: CASSLISGLAGSFGNEQYF
DNA: TGTGCCAGCAGCTTAATTAGTGGACTAGCGGGGAGCTTTGGAAACGAGCAGTACTTC
size: NA
V: TRBV7-2
J: TRBJ2-7
D: TRBD2

CDR3: CASSVGTVVHEKLFF
DNA: TGTGCCAGCAGCGTAGGGACCGTTGTGCATGAAAAACTGTTTTTT
size: NA
V: TRBV9
J: TRBJ1-4
D: NA

CDR3: CASRGDRGRETQYF
DNA: TGTGCCAGCAGAGGGGACAGGGGGCGAGAGACCCAGTACTTC
size: few
V: TRBV2
J: TRBJ2-5
D: TRBD1

CDR3: CASSGFGGSPPTDTQYF
DNA: TGTGCCAGCAGCGGCTTCGGCGGGAGTCCCCCCACAGATACGCAGTATTTT
size: NA
V: TRBV7-3
J: TRBJ2-3
D: TRBD2

CDR3: CASTHRQGYTGELFF
DNA: TGTGCCAGCACCCATAGACAAGGTTACACCGGGGAGCTGTTTTTT
size: few
V: TRBV9
J: TRBJ2-2
D: NA

CDR3: CASSRGSYGYTF
DNA: TGTGCCAGCAGTAGGGGTTCCTATGGCTACACCTTC
size: many
V: TRBV28
J: TRBJ1-2
D: NA

CDR3: CAISGTSGMETQYF
DNA: TGTGCCATCAGTGGGACTAGCGGGATGGAGACCCAGTACTTC
size: NA
V: TRBV10-3
J: TRBJ2-5
D: TRBD2

CDR3: CASSLTGNEAFF
DNA: TGTGCCAGCAGTTTGACGGGGAATGAAGCTTTCTTT
size: NA
V: TRBV6-1
J: TRBJ1-1
D: NA

CDR3: CASTPGTGTHTGELFF
DNA: TGTGCCAGCACCCCCGGGACAGGGACCCACACCGGGGAGCTGTTTTTT
size: many
V: TRBV2
J: TRBJ2-2
D: TRBD1

CDR3: CASSSNAHEQYF
DNA: TGTGCCAGCAGTTCCAATGCCCACGAGCAGTACTTC
size: NA
V: TRBV28
J: TRBJ2-7
D: NA